A selection of T cell receptor beta chains follows, all from one sample in a study of cytomegalovirus exposure and HLA in healthy donors. Profiled with immunoSEQ multiplex PCR; TCRdb holds only in-frame clones, not every one. Of tens of thousands of clones in the sample, about four fifths were seen once. Sequencing was done on a sample of PBMCs. Source of these receptors: a male donor in good health and CMV-seropositive. Both conserved end residues are part of each CDR3. The D gene is left open where the match is weak. Size is stated for part of the rows, as once, few or many counts, or as a class when the clone is expanded.

d_call j_call cdr3_length v_call clone_size cdr3_aa cdr3_nt
NA TRBJ1-2 13 TRBV7-3 NA CASSLSSGLGYTF TGTGCCAGCAGCTTATCATCAGGGCTTGGCTACACCTTC
TRBD1 TRBJ2-2 13 TRBV19 NA CASGTDNTGELFF TGTGCCAGCGGGACAGATAACACCGGGGAGCTGTTTTTT
NA TRBJ2-7 16 TRBV10-1 NA CASSDMSPVIPYEQYF TGCGCCAGCAGCGACATGTCCCCGGTTATTCCCTACGAGCAGTACTTC
TRBD1 TRBJ2-7 12 TRBV27 NA CASRTGWHEQYF TGTGCCAGCCGGACAGGGTGGCACGAGCAGTACTTC
TRBD2 TRBJ2-2 15 TRBV7-3 NA CASSLPGGEGGELFF TGTGCCAGCAGCCTCCCGGGGGGGGAGGGCGGGGAGCTGTTTTTT
TRBD2 TRBJ2-3 15 TRBV30 NA CAWSVQGGRPDTQYF TGTGCCTGGAGTGTACAAGGCGGGAGGCCAGATACGCAGTATTTT
TRBD1 TRBJ2-3 14 TRBV19 few CASSVGQTVDTQYF TGTGCCAGTAGTGTGGGACAGACGGTGGATACGCAGTATTTT
NA TRBJ2-1 14 TRBV9 once CASSVEAENNEQFF TGTGCCAGCAGCGTAGAGGCGGAAAACAATGAGCAGTTCTTC
TRBD2 TRBJ2-7 15 TRBV6-5 few CASSELAGENYEQYF TGTGCCAGCAGCGAACTAGCGGGAGAGAACTACGAGCAGTACTTC
NA TRBJ2-3 16 TRBV11-2 NA CASSLDFTGSTDTQYF TGTGCCAGCAGCTTAGATTTTACAGGGAGCACAGATACGCAGTATTTT
TRBD1 TRBJ2-1 13 TRBV29-1 NA CSAGTGGYNEQFF TGCAGCGCCGGGACAGGAGGGTACAATGAGCAGTTCTTC
NA TRBJ1-5 15 TRBV7-9 NA CASSSGPEGSQPQHF TGTGCCAGCAGCTCCGGACCGGAGGGTTCCCAGCCCCAGCATTTT
NA TRBJ1-6 16 TRBV30 NA CAWSPMVSSYNSPLHF TGTGCCTGGAGTCCCATGGTGAGCTCCTATAATTCACCCCTCCACTTT
TRBD2 TRBJ2-1 17 TRBV23-1 NA CASRQNSGRDPYNEQFF TGCGCCAGCAGACAAAATAGCGGGAGGGACCCCTACAATGAGCAGTTCTTC
NA TRBJ1-6 13 TRBV28 NA CASGGTGNSPLHF TGTGCCAGCGGGGGGACTGGAAATTCACCCCTCCACTTT
TRBD1 TRBJ2-7 14 TRBV13 few CASSLGDRSYEQYF TGTGCCAGCAGCTTAGGGGACAGGAGCTACGAGCAGTACTTC
TRBD2 TRBJ2-3 16 TRBV10-1 NA CATPPAAGGSTDTQYF TGCGCCACCCCCCCAGCAGCGGGGGGCAGCACAGATACGCAGTATTTT
NA TRBJ2-2 14 TRBV7-3 NA CASSLRPGAGELFF TGTGCCAGCAGCTTAAGGCCGGGGGCCGGGGAGCTGTTTTTT
TRBD1 TRBJ2-1 18 TRBV19 NA CASSIGTGPTPTYNEQFF TGTGCCAGTAGTATCGGGACAGGGCCTACTCCAACCTACAATGAGCAGTTCTTC
TRBD1 TRBJ2-2 16 TRBV7-2 NA CASSLQTGRNTGELFF TGTGCCAGCAGCTTGCAGACAGGGCGGAACACCGGGGAGCTGTTTTTT
TRBD1 TRBJ1-3 18 TRBV7-9 NA CASRNRDRVPFSGNTIYF TGTGCCAGCAGAAACCGGGACAGGGTTCCCTTCTCTGGAAACACCATATATTTT
TRBD2 TRBJ2-4 15 TRBV30 NA CAWSGGTLAKNIQYF TGTGCCTGGAGCGGGGGGACTCTAGCCAAAAACATTCAGTACTTC
TRBD2 TRBJ2-3 16 TRBV30 NA CAWSVGLAGRTDTQYF TGTGCCTGGAGTGTAGGACTAGCGGGGCGCACAGATACGCAGTATTTT
TRBD2 TRBJ2-7 15 TRBV11-2 NA CASSSLSSGGSEQYF TGTGCCAGCAGCTCCCTCTCTAGCGGGGGGAGCGAGCAGTACTTC
TRBD1 TRBJ1-1 14 TRBV30 NA CAWSVLGNDRGAFF TGTGCCTGGAGTGTACTGGGGAACGACAGGGGAGCTTTCTTT
NA TRBJ1-1 12 TRBV10-3 NA CASRQANTEAFF TGTGCCAGCAGACAGGCGAACACTGAAGCTTTCTTT
NA TRBJ2-2 15 TRBV5-1 few CASTRGWESTGELFF TGCGCCAGCACCCGGGGGTGGGAGTCCACCGGGGAGCTGTTTTTT
NA TRBJ2-7 15 TRBV7-6 few CASSILAGTTYEQYF TGTGCCAGCAGCATCCTGGCGGGGACGACCTACGAGCAGTACTTC
TRBD1 TRBJ1-2 13 TRBV5-6 NA CASSRRTGYGYTF TGTGCCAGCAGCCGCCGGACAGGCTATGGCTACACCTTC
TRBD2 TRBJ2-5 15 TRBV4-1 few CASSQEGGVYETQYF TGCGCCAGCAGCCAAGAGGGGGGGGTGTACGAGACCCAGTACTTC
TRBD1 TRBJ1-1 14 TRBV6-1 NA CASSVRQGASEAFF TGTGCCAGCAGTGTACGACAGGGGGCTAGTGAAGCTTTCTTT
TRBD2 TRBJ2-3 16 TRBV9 NA CASSVVAGGSTDTQYF TGTGCCAGCAGCGTAGTCGCGGGAGGGAGCACAGATACGCAGTATTTT
NA TRBJ1-1 13 TRBV11-3 NA CASSFRGGGEAFF TGTGCCAGCAGCTTTAGGGGTGGTGGTGAAGCTTTCTTT
TRBD2 TRBJ2-2 16 TRBV5-1 NA CASSIRLAGDTGELFF TGCGCCAGCAGCATAAGACTAGCGGGAGACACCGGGGAGCTGTTTTTT
NA TRBJ2-7 14 TRBV7-9 NA CASSPGQGGYEQYF TGTGCCAGCAGCCCCGGACAGGGAGGGTACGAGCAGTACTTC
TRBD2 TRBJ2-1 14 TRBV6-5 NA CASGRAGGNYEQFF TGTGCCAGCGGACGAGCGGGAGGCAACTATGAGCAGTTCTTC
TRBD1 TRBJ2-1 16 TRBV15 NA CATSREWQGAWNEQFF TGTGCCACCAGCAGAGAGTGGCAGGGGGCTTGGAATGAGCAGTTCTTC
TRBD1 TRBJ1-1 15 TRBV7-3 NA CASSSPDRGDTEAFF TGTGCCAGCAGCTCCCCGGACAGGGGGGACACTGAAGCTTTCTTT
TRBD1 TRBJ2-2 18 TRBV4-1 NA CASSQESGQISNTGELFF TGCGCCAGCAGCCAAGAGTCGGGACAGATCTCGAACACCGGGGAGCTGTTTTTT
NA TRBJ2-5 15 TRBV7-6 once CASSTLGGRSETQYF TGTGCCAGCAGCACCCTGGGGGGGCGCAGCGAGACCCAGTACTTC
NA TRBJ2-5 14 TRBV5-1 NA CASSLDRAEETQYF TGCGCCAGCAGCTTGGACAGGGCTGAAGAGACCCAGTACTTC
NA TRBJ2-7 14 TRBV6-5 NA CASSYSQAAYEQYF TGTGCCAGCAGTTACTCGCAGGCCGCCTACGAGCAGTACTTC
NA TRBJ2-5 15 TRBV7-9 NA CASSLVTGFRETQYF TGTGCCAGCAGCTTAGTCACAGGGTTTCGGGAGACCCAGTACTTC
NA TRBJ2-5 13 TRBV5-1 NA CASSLVGRETQYF TGCGCCAGCAGCTTGGTAGGGAGAGAGACCCAGTACTTC
TRBD2 TRBJ2-3 17 TRBV19 NA CASRGTGLAAGVDTQYF TGTGCCAGTAGGGGGACTGGACTAGCTGCGGGGGTAGATACGCAGTATTTT